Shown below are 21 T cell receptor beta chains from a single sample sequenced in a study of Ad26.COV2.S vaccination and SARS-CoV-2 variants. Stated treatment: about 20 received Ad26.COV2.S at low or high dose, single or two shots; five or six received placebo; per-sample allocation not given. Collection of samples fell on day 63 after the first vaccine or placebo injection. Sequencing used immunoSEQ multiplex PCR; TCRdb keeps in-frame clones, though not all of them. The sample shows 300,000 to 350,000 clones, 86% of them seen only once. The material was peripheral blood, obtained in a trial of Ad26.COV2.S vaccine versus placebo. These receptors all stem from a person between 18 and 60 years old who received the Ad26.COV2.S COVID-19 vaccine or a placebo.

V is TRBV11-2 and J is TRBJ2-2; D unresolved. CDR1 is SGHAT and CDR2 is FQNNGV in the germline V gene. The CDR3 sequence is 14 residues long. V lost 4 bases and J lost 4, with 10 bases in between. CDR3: CASSSPRRTGELFF. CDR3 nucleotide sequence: TGTGCCAGCAGCTCCCCGCGGCGCACCGGGGAGCTGTTTTTT.

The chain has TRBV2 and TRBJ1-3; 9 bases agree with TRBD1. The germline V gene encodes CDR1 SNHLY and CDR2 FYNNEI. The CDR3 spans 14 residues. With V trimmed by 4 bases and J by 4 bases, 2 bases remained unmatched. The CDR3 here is CASSVGTGGNTIYF. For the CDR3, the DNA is TGTGCCAGCAGTGTCGGGACAGGGGGAAACACCATATATTTT.

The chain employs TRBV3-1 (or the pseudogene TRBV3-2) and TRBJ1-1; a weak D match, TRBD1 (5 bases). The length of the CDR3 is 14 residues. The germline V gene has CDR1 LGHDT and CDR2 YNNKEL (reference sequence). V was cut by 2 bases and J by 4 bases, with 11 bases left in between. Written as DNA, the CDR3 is TGTGCCAGCAGCCAATCAGGGTTGGGCACTGAAGCTTTCTTT. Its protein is CASSQSGLGTEAFF.

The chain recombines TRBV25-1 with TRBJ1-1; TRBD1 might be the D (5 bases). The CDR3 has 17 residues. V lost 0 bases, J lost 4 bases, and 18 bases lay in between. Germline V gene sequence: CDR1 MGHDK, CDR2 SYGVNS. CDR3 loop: CASSEYPPSQGRTEAFF. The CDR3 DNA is TGTGCCAGCAGTGAATATCCACCCAGCCAGGGCCGCACTGAAGCTTTCTTT.

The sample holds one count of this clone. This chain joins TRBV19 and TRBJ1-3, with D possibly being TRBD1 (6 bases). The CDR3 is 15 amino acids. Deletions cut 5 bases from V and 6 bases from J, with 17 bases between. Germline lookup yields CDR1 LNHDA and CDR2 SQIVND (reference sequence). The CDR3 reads CASSSGTLSPNTIYF. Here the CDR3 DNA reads TGTGCCAGTAGTTCCGGGACACTCTCTCCAAACACCATATATTTT.

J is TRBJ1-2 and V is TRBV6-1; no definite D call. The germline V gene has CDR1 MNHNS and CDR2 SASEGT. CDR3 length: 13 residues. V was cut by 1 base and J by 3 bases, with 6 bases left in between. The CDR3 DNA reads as TGTGCCAGCAGTGAAGAAAGACACTATGGCTACACCTTC. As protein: CASSEERHYGYTF.

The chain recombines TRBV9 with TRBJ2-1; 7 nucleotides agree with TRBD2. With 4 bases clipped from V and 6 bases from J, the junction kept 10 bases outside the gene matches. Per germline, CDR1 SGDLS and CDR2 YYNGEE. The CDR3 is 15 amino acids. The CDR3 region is CASSPRLAGGNEQFF. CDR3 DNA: TGTGCCAGCAGCCCTCGACTAGCCGGGGGCAATGAGCAGTTCTTC.

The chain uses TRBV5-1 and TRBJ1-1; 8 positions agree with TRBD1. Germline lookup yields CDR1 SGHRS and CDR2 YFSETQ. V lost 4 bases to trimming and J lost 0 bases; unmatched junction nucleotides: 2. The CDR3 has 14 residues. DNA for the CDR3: TGCGCCAGCAGCAAGACAGGGGTGAACACTGAAGCTTTCTTT. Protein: CASSKTGVNTEAFF.

CDR3 bases: TGTGCCAGCAGTGTCTTGGCAGCCACTGAAGCTTTCTTT. Its translation is CASSVLAATEAFF. The chain employs TRBV2 and TRBJ1-1; D gene ambiguous. This CDR3 has 13 amino acids. The germline V gene has CDR1 SNHLY and CDR2 FYNNEI. The germline V and J ends were trimmed by 4 bases and 4 bases, with 10 bases remaining between them.

CDR3 sequence: CASSWGASGKETQYF. CDR3 in DNA: TGTGCCAGCAGCTGGGGGGCTAGCGGGAAAGAGACCCAGTACTTC. V gene TRBV5-6 combines with J gene TRBJ2-5; 9 bases match TRBD2. This CDR3 is built from 15 residues. V dropped 3 bases and J dropped 3; count of bases not matched to a gene: 6. Looked up from germline, CDR1 is SGHDT and CDR2 is YYEEEE.

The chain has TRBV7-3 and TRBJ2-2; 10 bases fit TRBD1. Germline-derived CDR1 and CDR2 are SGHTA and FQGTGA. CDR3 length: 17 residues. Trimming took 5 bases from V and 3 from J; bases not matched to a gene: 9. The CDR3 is CASSPRQGAGDTGELFF. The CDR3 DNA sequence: TGTGCCAGCAGCCCAAGACAGGGGGCTGGGGACACCGGGGAGCTGTTTTTT. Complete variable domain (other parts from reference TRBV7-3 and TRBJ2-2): GAGVSQTPSNKVTEKGKYVELRCDPISGHTALYWYRQSLGQGPEFLIYFQGTGAADDSGLPNDRFFAVRPEGSVSTLKIQRTERGDSAVYLCASSPRQGAGDTGELFFGEGSRLTVL.

CDR3 sequence reads: CASKSTHTETQYF. DNA of the CDR3: TGTGCCAGCAAATCAACTCATACCGAGACCCAGTACTTC. The chain employs TRBV5-6 and TRBJ2-5; unclear D gene. Germline V gene sequence: CDR1 SGHDT, CDR2 YYEEEE. The CDR3 has 13 amino acids. With 6 bases removed from V and 5 bases from J, the gap between germline ends came to 14 bases.

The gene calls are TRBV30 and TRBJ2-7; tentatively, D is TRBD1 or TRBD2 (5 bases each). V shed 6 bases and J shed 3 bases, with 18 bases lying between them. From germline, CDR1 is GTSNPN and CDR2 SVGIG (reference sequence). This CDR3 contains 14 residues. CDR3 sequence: CACDPGPHGYEQYF. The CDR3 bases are TGTGCCTGCGACCCGGGACCTCACGGCTACGAGCAGTACTTC.

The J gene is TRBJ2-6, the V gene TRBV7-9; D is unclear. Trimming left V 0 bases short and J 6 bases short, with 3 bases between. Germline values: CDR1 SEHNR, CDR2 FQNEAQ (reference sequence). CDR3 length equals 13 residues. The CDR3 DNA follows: TGTGCCAGCAGCTTAGCTCCGGCCAACGTCCTGACTTTC. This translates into CASSLAPANVLTF.

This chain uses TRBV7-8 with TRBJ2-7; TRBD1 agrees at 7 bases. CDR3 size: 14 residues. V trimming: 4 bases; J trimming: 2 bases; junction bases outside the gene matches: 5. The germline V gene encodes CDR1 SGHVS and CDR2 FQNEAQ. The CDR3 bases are TGTGCCAGCAGCTGGTGGGACAGAACCTACGAGCAGTACTTC. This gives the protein CASSWWDRTYEQYF. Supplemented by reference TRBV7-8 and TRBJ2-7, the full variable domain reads GAGVSQSPRYKVAKRGQDVALRCDPISGHVSLFWYQQALGQGPEFLTYFQNEAQLDKSGLPSDRFFAERPEGSVSTLKIQRTQQEDSAVYLCASSWWDRTYEQYFGPGTRLTVT.

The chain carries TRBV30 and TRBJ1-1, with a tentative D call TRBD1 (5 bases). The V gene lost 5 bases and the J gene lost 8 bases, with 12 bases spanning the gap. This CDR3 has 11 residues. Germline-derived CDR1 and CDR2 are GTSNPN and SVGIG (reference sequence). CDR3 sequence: CAWAPGLEAFF. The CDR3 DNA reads TGTGCCTGGGCCCCGGGACTAGAAGCTTTCTTT.

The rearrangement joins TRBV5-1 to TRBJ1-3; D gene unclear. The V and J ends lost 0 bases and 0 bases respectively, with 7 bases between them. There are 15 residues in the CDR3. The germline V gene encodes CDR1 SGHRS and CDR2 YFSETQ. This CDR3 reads CASSLDISSGNTIYF. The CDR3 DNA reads TGCGCCAGCAGCTTGGATATCAGCTCTGGAAACACCATATATTTT.

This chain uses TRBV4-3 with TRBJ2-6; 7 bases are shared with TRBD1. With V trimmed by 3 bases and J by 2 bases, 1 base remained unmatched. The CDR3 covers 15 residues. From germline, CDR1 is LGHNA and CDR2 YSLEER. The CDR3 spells CASSHDRAGANVLTF. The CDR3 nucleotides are TGCGCCAGCAGCCACGACAGGGCTGGGGCCAACGTCCTGACTTTC.

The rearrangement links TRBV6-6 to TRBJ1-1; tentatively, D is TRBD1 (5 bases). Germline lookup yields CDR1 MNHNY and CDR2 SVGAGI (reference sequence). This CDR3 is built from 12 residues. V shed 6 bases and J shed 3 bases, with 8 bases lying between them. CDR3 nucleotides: TGTGCCAGCAGATTGGGGGACACTGAAGCTTTCTTT. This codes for CASRLGDTEAFF.

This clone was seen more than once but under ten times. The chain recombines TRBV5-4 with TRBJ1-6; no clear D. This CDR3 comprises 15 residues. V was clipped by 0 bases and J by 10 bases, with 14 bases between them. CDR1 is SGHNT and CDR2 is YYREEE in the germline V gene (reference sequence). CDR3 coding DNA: TGTGCCAGCAGCTTGGGAGGAGCGGGGAGCTCACCCCTCCACTTT. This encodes CASSLGGAGSSPLHF. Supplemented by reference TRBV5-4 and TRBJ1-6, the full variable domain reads ETGVTQSPTHLIKTRGQQVTLRCSSQSGHNTVSWYQQALGQGPQFIFQYYREEENGRGNFPPRFSGLQFPNYSSELNVNALELDDSALYLCASSLGGAGSSPLHFGNGTRLTVT.

The CDR3 here is CASSPVRGGREETQYF. The CDR3 region has the DNA TGTGCCAGCAGCCCGGTCCGAGGGGGGCGCGAAGAGACCCAGTACTTC. The chain couples TRBV7-9 to TRBJ2-5; possibly TRBD1 or TRBD2 for D (6 bases each). CDR3 size: 16 residues. Germline V lookup: CDR1 SEHNR, CDR2 FQNEAQ (reference sequence). Trimming removed 5 bases at V and 3 bases at J, with 19 bases between.